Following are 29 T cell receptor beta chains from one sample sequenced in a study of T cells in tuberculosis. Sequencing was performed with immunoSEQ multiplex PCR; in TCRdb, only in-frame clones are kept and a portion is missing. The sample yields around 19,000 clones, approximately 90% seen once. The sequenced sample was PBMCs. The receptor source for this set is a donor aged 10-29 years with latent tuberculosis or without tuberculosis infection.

This chain's CDR3 is CASSLAGARISYEQYF. The CDR3 DNA sequence: TGTGCCAGCAGTTTAGCAGGGGCCCGTATCTCCTACGAGCAGTACTTC. The chain joins TRBV27 to TRBJ2-7, with a possible D match to TRBD1 (6 bases). The ends were cut back, 2 bases at V and 0 bases at J, with 14 bases in the middle. Germline values: CDR1 MNHEY, CDR2 SMNVEV (reference sequence). This CDR3 has 16 amino acids.

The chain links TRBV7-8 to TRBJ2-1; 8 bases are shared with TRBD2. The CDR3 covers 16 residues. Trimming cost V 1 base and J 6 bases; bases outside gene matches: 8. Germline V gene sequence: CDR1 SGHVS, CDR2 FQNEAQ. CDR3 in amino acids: CASSLVLRGGRNEQFF. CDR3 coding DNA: TGTGCCAGCAGCTTAGTACTACGGGGGGGCCGCAATGAGCAGTTCTTC.

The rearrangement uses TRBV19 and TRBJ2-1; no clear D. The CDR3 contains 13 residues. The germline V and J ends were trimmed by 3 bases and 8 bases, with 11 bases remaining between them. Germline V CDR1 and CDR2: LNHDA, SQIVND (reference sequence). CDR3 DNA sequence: TGTGCCAGTAGTATCGGCGGCTCCGATGAGCAGTTCTTC. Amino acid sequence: CASSIGGSDEQFF.

The CDR3 bases are TGTGCCTGGAGGGTTGGAGGGGCCATCAACTATGGCTACACCTTC. Its translation is CAWRVGGAINYGYTF. This sequence joins TRBV30 and TRBJ1-2, with D possibly being TRBD1 (5 bases). Germline lookup yields CDR1 GTSNPN and CDR2 SVGIG (reference sequence). CDR3 length: 15 amino acids. Trimming removed 3 bases at V and 2 bases at J, with 16 bases between. Combining the CDR3 with reference TRBV30 and TRBJ1-2 gives the whole variable domain SQTIHQWPATLVQPVGSPLSLECTVEGTSNPNLYWYRQAAGRGLQLLFYSVGIGQISSEVPQNLSASRPQDRQFILSSKKLLLSDSGFYLCAWRVGGAINYGYTFGSGTRLTVV.

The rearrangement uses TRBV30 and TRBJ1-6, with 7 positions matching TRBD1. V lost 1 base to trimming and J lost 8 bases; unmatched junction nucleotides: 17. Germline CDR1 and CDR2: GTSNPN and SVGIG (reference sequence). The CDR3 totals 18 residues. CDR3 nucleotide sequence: TGTGCCTGGAGTGACCGGGACAGTCTAATACAGCTGGATTCACCCCTCCACTTT. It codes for CAWSDRDSLIQLDSPLHF.

The CDR3 here is CASGYRGGTEAFF. CDR3 coding DNA: TGTGCTAGTGGTTATCGAGGTGGGACTGAAGCTTTCTTT. V gene TRBV12-5 combines with J gene TRBJ1-1, with D unclear. The germline V gene encodes CDR1 LGHNT and CDR2 FRNRAP. This CDR3 has 13 residues. Trimming left V 4 bases short and J 5 bases short, with 11 bases between.

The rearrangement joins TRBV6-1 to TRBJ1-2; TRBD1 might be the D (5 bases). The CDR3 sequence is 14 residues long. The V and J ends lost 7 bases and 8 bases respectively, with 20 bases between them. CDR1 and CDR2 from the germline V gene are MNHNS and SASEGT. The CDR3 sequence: CASMMTHGKGGYTF. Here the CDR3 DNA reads TGTGCCAGCATGATGACTCATGGCAAGGGGGGCTACACCTTC.

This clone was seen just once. CDR3 sequence: CASSQGTSGQETQYF. The CDR3 coding sequence is TGCGCCAGCAGCCAAGGGACTAGCGGACAAGAGACCCAGTACTTC. This chain uses TRBV5-1 with TRBJ2-5, with TRBD2 matching 11 bases. The CDR3 has 15 amino acids. Trimming took 4 bases from V and 2 from J; bases not matched to a gene: 4. Germline V gives CDR1 SGHRS, CDR2 YFSETQ.

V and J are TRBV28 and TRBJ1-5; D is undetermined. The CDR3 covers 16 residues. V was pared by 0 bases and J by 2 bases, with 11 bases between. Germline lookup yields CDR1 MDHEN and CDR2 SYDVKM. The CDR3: CASSLWTLSGNQPQHF. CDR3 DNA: TGTGCCAGCAGTTTATGGACTCTCTCGGGCAATCAGCCCCAGCATTTT.

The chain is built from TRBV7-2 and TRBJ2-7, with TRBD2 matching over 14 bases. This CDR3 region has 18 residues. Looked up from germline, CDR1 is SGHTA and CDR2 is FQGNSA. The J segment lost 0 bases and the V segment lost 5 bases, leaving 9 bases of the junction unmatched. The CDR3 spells CASSPGLAGGRSSYEQYF. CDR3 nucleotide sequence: TGTGCCAGCAGCCCCGGACTAGCGGGGGGCAGGAGCTCCTACGAGCAGTACTTC.

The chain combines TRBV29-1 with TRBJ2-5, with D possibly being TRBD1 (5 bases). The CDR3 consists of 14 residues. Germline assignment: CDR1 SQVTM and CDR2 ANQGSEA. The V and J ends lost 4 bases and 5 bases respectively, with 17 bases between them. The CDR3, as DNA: TGCAGCGTTGGGTTACGGTTGGGGCACGAGACCCAGTACTTC. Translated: CSVGLRLGHETQYF.

The CDR3 region is CASSLVGSRTEAFF. CDR3 bases: TGTGCCAGCAGTTTAGTGGGGAGCCGTACTGAAGCTTTCTTT. V usage is TRBV27 and J usage is TRBJ1-1; D call uncertain. Germline CDR1 and CDR2: MNHEY and SMNVEV (reference sequence). The CDR3 loop spans 14 amino acids. Trimming cost V 2 bases and J 5 bases, with 12 bases left between them.

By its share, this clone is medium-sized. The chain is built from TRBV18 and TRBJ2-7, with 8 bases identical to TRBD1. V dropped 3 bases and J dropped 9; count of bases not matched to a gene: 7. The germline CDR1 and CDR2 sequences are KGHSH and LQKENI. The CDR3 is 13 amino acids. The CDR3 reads CASSPRTGSGQYF. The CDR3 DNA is TGTGCCAGCTCACCGAGGACAGGGTCTGGGCAGTACTTC.

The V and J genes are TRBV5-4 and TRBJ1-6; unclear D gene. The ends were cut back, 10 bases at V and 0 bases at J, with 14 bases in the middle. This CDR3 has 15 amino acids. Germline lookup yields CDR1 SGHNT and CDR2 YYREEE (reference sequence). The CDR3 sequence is CAGRRGSSYNSPLHF. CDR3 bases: TGTGCCGGGAGACGGGGTAGCTCCTATAATTCACCCCTCCACTTT.

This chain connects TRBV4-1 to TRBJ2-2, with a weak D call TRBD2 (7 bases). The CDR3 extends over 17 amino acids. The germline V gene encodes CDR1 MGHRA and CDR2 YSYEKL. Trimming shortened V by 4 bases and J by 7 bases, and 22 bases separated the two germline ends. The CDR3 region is CASSRTPWGGVDGELFF. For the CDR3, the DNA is TGCGCCAGCAGCCGAACACCATGGGGGGGCGTAGACGGGGAGCTGTTTTTT.

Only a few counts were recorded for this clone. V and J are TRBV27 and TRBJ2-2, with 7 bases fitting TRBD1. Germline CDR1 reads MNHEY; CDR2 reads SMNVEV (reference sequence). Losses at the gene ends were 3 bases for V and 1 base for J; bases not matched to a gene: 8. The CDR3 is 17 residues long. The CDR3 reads CASSFSMRTGNTGELFF. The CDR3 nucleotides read TGTGCCAGCAGTTTTTCGATGAGGACAGGGAACACCGGGGAGCTGTTTTTT.

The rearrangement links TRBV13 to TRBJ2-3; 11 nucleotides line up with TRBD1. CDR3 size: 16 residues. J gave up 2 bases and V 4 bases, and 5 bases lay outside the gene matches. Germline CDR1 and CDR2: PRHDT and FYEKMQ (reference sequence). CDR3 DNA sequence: TGTGCCAGCAGCTCCGGGACAGGGGGTTCCACAGATACGCAGTATTTT. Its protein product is CASSSGTGGSTDTQYF.

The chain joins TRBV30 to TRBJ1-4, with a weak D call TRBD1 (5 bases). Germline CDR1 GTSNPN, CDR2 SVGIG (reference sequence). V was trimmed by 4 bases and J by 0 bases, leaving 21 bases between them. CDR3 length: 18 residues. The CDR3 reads CAWNGGLTSNATNEKLFF. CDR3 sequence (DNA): TGTGCCTGGAATGGGGGACTGACTTCGAATGCAACTAATGAAAAACTGTTTTTT.

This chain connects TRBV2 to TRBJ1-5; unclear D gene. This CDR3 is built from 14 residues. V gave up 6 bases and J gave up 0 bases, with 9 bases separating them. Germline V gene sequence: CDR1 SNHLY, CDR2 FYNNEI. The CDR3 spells CASREGYSNQPQHF. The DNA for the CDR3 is TGTGCCAGCAGGGAGGGCTATAGCAATCAGCCCCAGCATTTT.

For the CDR3, the DNA is TGTGCCAGCAGCTGGACAGGGGTCGTCTATGGCTACACCTTC. Its protein is CASSWTGVVYGYTF. This chain uses TRBV5-8 with TRBJ1-2, with 9 nucleotides matching TRBD1. CDR1 and CDR2 (germline): SGHTS, YDEGEE. V gave up 3 bases and J gave up 4 bases; unmatched junction bases: 4. The CDR3 loop spans 14 amino acids.

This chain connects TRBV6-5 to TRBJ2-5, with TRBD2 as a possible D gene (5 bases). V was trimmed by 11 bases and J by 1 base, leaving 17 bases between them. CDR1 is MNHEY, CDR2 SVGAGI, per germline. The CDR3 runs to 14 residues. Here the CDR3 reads CAQPTAEAQETQYF. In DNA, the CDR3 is TGTGCCCAGCCAACGGCGGAGGCCCAAGAGACCCAGTACTTC.

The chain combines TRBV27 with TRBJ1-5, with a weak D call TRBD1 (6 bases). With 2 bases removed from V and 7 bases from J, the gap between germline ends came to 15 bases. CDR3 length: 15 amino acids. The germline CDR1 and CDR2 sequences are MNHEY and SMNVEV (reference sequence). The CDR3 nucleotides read TGTGCCAGCAGTTTAGTGGGACACACAAGCCAGCCCCAGCATTTT. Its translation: CASSLVGHTSQPQHF.

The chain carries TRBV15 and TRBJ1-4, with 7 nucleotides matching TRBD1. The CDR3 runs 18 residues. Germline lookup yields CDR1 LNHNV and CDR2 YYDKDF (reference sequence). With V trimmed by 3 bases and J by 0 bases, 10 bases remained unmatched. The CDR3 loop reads CATSRRQGEETTNEKLFF. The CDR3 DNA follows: TGTGCCACCAGCAGGCGACAGGGCGAGGAGACAACTAATGAAAAACTGTTTTTT.

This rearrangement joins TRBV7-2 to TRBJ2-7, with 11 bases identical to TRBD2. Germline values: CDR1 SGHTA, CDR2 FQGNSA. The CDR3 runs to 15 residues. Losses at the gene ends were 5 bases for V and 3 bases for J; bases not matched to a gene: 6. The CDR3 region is CASSPRLAGGYEQYF. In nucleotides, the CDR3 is TGTGCCAGCAGCCCACGGCTAGCGGGGGGCTACGAGCAGTACTTC.

CDR3: CASSSTLAGGLQTQYF. CDR3 nucleotides: TGTGCCAGTAGTTCCACTCTAGCGGGGGGGCTACAGACCCAGTACTTC. The chain employs TRBV19 and TRBJ2-5; TRBD2 matches at 12 bases. Trimming removed 5 bases from V and 6 bases from J; junction bases left unmatched: 10. This CDR3 has 16 amino acids. CDR1 and CDR2 (germline): LNHDA, SQIVND (reference sequence). The full variable domain, completed using reference TRBV19 and TRBJ2-5, is DGGITQSPKYLFRKEGQNVTLSCEQNLNHDAMYWYRQDPGQGLRLIYYSQIVNDFQKGDIAEGYSVSREKKESFPLTVTSAQKNPTAFYLCASSSTLAGGLQTQYFGPGTRLLVL.

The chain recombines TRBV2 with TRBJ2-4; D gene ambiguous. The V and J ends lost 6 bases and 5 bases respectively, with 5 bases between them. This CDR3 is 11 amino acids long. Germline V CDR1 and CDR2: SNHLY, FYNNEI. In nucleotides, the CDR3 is TGTGCCAGCAGGGAGCAAAACATTCAGTACTTC. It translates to CASREQNIQYF.

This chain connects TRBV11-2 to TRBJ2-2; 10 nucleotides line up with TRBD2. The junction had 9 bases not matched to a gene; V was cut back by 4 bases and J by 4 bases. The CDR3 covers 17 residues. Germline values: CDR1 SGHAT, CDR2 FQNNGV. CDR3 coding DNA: TGTGCCAGCAGCTCGTCATCTAGCGGGGGCCGCACCGGGGAGCTGTTTTTT. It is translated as CASSSSSSGGRTGELFF.

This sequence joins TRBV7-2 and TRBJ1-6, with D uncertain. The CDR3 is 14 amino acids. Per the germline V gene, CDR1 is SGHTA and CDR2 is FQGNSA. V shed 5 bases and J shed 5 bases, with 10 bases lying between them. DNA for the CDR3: TGTGCCAGCAGCCGGGGTGGAGATAATTCACCCCTCCACTTT. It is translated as CASSRGGDNSPLHF.

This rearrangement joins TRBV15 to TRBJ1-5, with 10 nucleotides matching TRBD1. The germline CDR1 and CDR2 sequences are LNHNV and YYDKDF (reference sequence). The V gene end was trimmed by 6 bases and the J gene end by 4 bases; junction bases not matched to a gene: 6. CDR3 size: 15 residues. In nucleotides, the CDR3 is TGTGCCACCAGGAAAGGGACAGGGGATAATCAGCCCCAGCATTTT. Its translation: CATRKGTGDNQPQHF.